This record covers a single T cell receptor (beta chain). The data belong to a study of blood T cell repertoires in COVID-19. Study at large: T cells, B-cell-depleted T cells, or PBMCs supplied cDNA or gDNA.

The authors' processing: Using reference gene primer amplification, nucleated cell counts were estimated. The table came from immunoSEQ multiplex PCR; TCRdb's copy has only in-frame clones and leaves some out. Clone size and V and J calls were adopted from that table, with D and trimming inferred from the DNA. Of 300,000 to 400,000 clones listed, around nine tenths are singletons. Sequencing used peripheral blood. The TCR sequence derives from a man aged 45-65 years with active or convalescent COVID-19.

CDR3 residues: CASSFAGTLYEQYF. The CDR3 nucleotides are TGTGCCAGCAGTTTTGCCGGGACACTCTACGAGCAGTACTTC. This chain uses TRBV28 with TRBJ2-7, with a weak D call TRBD1 (6 bases). This CDR3 is built from 14 residues. The V gene lost 3 bases and the J gene lost 3 bases, with 12 bases spanning the gap. Germline V gene lookup returns CDR1 MDHEN and CDR2 SYDVKM.